Sequencing of this TCR beta chain was carried out in a study of shared clonotypes between healthy human individuals (dated by TCRdb to about 2020). Regarding the research as a whole: Three men and a couple of women, aged 18 to 49 years, made up the cohort. To estimate repertoire size and how much clonotypes are shared between individuals, the study performed deep sequencing of blood TCR repertoires from five healthy adults. Leukapheresis yielded between about 0.85 and 10 billion PBMCs per donor. For each donor, CD4 naive and CD4 memory were each run on three plates, CD8 naive on two plates, and CD8 memory on one plate. To increase sequencing depth and limit assay-specific biases, different laboratories used diverse techniques to prepare libraries and sequence TCR repertoires.

Findings and caveats that apply to the study as a whole: Naive subsets generally had larger estimated clonotype richness than memory subsets. Rarefaction of sorted-subset datasets indicated incomplete sequencing despite the large sequencing depth. Based on pairwise subsampling, the degree of clonotype sharing among donors was expected to be affected by sequencing depth. Sampling was restricted to blood, and TCR repertoires in tissues likely differ from the TCR repertoires found in blood. Compared with non-shared clonotypes, the clonotypes found in all four sorted-subset donors had higher generation probabilities. When a handful of donors were compared, the shared fraction of clonotypes was about 5.2% for naive CD4, 3.5% to 4% for naive CD8, 2.3% for memory CD4, and under 0.5% for memory CD8. Because the study included a small number of donors, the genetic and exposure-history diversity represented was limited.

TCR CDR3 regions were amplified from genomic DNA by multiplex PCR using the deep immunoSEQ assay. For each cell subset, the extracted genomic DNA was distributed evenly across all wells of several immunoSEQ 96-well plates, and each plate served as one replicate. For sorted subsets, each replicate PCR was loaded with about 0.2 ug genomic DNA, equivalent to about 30,000 T cell genomes. Purified libraries were measured with a Qubit 3.0 fluorometer, size-checked on a Bioanalyzer 2100, and measured again with the KAPA Library Quantification kit. Every immunoSEQ 96-well plate was sequenced on a separate single-read 150-cycle Illumina NextSeq 550 flow cell. The authors processed their data as follows. Because only junctional sequences without quality scores were contained in the immunoSEQ output, filtering matching that applied to full-length reads could not be performed. To assign V/J genes and CDR3, sequences were annotated against IMGT germline references using PyIR, a Python wrapper for IgBLAST v1.9. Reads were filtered out if the reads had weak V/J assignments (E-value above 1e-6), no CDR3, stop codons, out-of-frame junctions, or ambiguous translated residues. A V3J clonotype was defined by an identical inferred V gene, J gene, and CDR3 amino acid sequence. Percentage overlap between repertoires was computed as shared unique clonotypes divided by the size of the smaller repertoire. RTK rarefaction, the Chao1 estimator, and Recon v2.1 estimates of unobserved clonotypes were used to assess repertoire richness. OLGA was used to compute generation probabilities for all TCRbeta clonotypes that the gDNA method yielded from a handful of donors. Not all clones reach the TCRdb copy of this immuneACCESS table, which keeps in-frame sequences only. Checked studies attribute under half of the gap to unresolved V genes and leave the rest unexplained. Clone size and the V and J calls come from that table; the DNA yielded D and trimming. Here the sample has around 1.6 million clones; approximately 98% occur a single time. The top ten clonotypes cover roughly 0.45% of the sample.

The donors were healthy, HIV-negative adults who had no recently reported acute infections or vaccinations. All donors were Caucasian adults living in Nashville, Tennessee, USA. CD4+ T cells were enriched by magnetic negative selection; naive cells were then positively selected on CD45RA, and the negative fraction formed the memory subset. After blood collection by leukapheresis, PBMCs were isolated using Ficoll-Histopaque density gradient centrifugation and then cryopreserved in the vapor phase of liquid nitrogen. Analytical flow cytometry was used to check the purity and quantity of every magnetically sorted T cell population. From each sorted fraction, genomic DNA was isolated and quantified by UV absorbance on a Nanodrop 2000c. This clone appeared once. This receptor's antigen is unknown. Within one base of it there is no much larger clone, and no base qualities were kept. Sequences SGHNT (CDR1) and YYREEE (CDR2) are obtained from the germline V gene (reference sequence). The CDR3 numbers 12 residues from cysteine through phenylalanine. Only CDR3 DNA is held: 36 bases, read in frame from base 1. Clipping removes 7 bases from V and 1 base from J, with 0 as the unmatched junction base count.

Recombination connected TRBV5-4 to TRBJ2-5; 8 bases in between match TRBD2. The source is a man aged 25-45 years in good health. Specimen: naive CD4+ T cells sorted from blood. According to the study, the label for this sample's cell subset or site signals: CD45RA+ positively selected. The nucleotides are TGTGCCAGCGCGGGGGGCCAAGAGACCCAGTACTTC. Translated, it reads CASAGGQETQYF.